Listed below are T cell receptor beta chains from one sample, sequenced in a study of patients and donors after allogeneic stem cell transplantation. TCRdb analysed the RT-PCR reads with MiXCR anew, one entry per CDR3 protein. The repertoire holds 200,000 to 250,000 distinct CDR3 sequences, with about 14% as singletons. Material: blood, either unsorted or a sorted T cell fraction (not recorded which). Receptors were obtained from a human donor who was either an allogeneic HSCT recipient or a stem cell or donor lymphocyte infusion donor (not recorded which). It is not recorded whose cells these are; they may come from a transplant donor. The CDR3 runs from the conserved cysteine through the conserved F or W. D genes are given only for firm matches. Not every row has a clone size; where given, it reads once, few, many or a size class.

NA,NA,TRBV7-9,TRBJ2-5,TGTGCCAGCAGCTTAGAACGGGGCCAAGAGACCCAGTACTTC,CASSLERGQETQYF
NA,few,TRBV7-2,TRBJ2-7,TGTGCCAGCAGCTTACATAACTACGAGCAGTACTTC,CASSLHNYEQYF
TRBD1,few,TRBV7-9,TRBJ2-4,TGTGCCAGCGCTCCGGGACAGCCCTCAAACATTCAGTACTTC,CASAPGQPSNIQYF
NA,few,TRBV18,TRBJ2-5,TGTGCCAGCTCACCATCCACGGAGACCCAGTACTTC,CASSPSTETQYF
TRBD1,few,TRBV2,TRBJ2-5,TGTGCCAGCAGTGAAAGGGGTAGACAGGGTAGGACCCAGTACTTC,CASSERGRQGRTQYF
NA,NA,TRBV21-1,TRBJ1-5,TGTGCCAGCAGCAAAGACAGGGGGCGTCGACGCAATCAGCCCCAGCATTTT,CASSKDRGRRRNQPQHF
NA,few,TRBV11-3,TRBJ2-3,TGTGCCAGCAGCAGGACAGCTAGCACAGATACGCAGTATTTT,CASSRTASTDTQYF
NA,few,TRBV3-1,TRBJ1-6,TGTGCCAGCACGGTTAAGAATTCACCCCTCCACTTT,CASTVKNSPLHF
NA,NA,TRBV27,TRBJ1-6,TGTGCCAGCAGCCCACACGCCGATAATTCACCCCTCCACTTT,CASSPHADNSPLHF
TRBD2,NA,TRBV3-1,TRBJ2-3,TGTGCCAGCAGCCAAGCAGCGGGAGAGCTAAATACGCAGTATTTT,CASSQAAGELNTQYF
TRBD1,many,TRBV10-3,TRBJ1-6,TGTGCCATCAGGGGGACAGGGGATAATTCACCCCTCCACTTT,CAIRGTGDNSPLHF
TRBD2,few,TRBV4-2,TRBJ2-2,TGTGCCAGTAAACCGGGACTAGCGAGCACCGGGGAGCTGTTTTTT,CASKPGLASTGELFF
TRBD2,many,TRBV11-2,TRBJ2-7,TGTGCCAGCAGCTGGACGGGGAGGGGCGAGCAGTACTTC,CASSWTGRGEQYF
TRBD1,few,TRBV28,TRBJ2-1,TGTGCCAGCACTCCCGGGACAGTAACGTACAATGAGCAGTTCTTC,CASTPGTVTYNEQFF
NA,many,TRBV5-1,TRBJ1-1,TGCGCCAGCAGCCCCCCACAGCGAAACATGAACACTGAAGCTTTCTTT,CASSPPQRNMNTEAFF
NA,many,TRBV5-1,TRBJ1-4,TGCGCCAGCAGCTTGGACAGAAGGGGCGAAAAACTGTTTTTT,CASSLDRRGEKLFF
NA,many,TRBV20-1,TRBJ2-5,TGCAGTGCTTCACCCCCGACATACCCCAAAGAGACCCAGTACTTC,CSASPPTYPKETQYF
NA,NA,TRBV20-1,TRBJ1-4,TGCAGTGCTAGTTTTGGGGAAAAACTGTTTTTT,CSASFGEKLFF
NA,many,TRBV7-2,TRBJ1-6,TGTGCCAGCAGCCCGCCTAATTCACCCCTCCACTTT,CASSPPNSPLHF
TRBD1,NA,TRBV19,TRBJ2-7,TGTGCCAGTAGCCAACAGGGGGCAAACTACGAGCAGTACTTC,CASSQQGANYEQYF
NA,NA,TRBV7-7,TRBJ1-1,TGTGCTAGCAGCTTTACGGACAACACTGAAGCTTTCTTT,CASSFTDNTEAFF
TRBD1,many,TRBV20-1,TRBJ1-3,TGCAGTGCTAGAGCCGGACAGGGACGTCTCTCTGGAAACACCATATATTTT,CSARAGQGRLSGNTIYF
NA,few,TRBV5-8,TRBJ1-3,TGTGCCAGCAGCTTTTATTCCGGTCTCTCTGGAAACACCATATATTTT,CASSFYSGLSGNTIYF
TRBD1,few,TRBV2,TRBJ2-7,TGTGCCAGCAGTGAGACAGGGGCGGGAGAGCAGTACTTC,CASSETGAGEQYF
TRBD1,many,TRBV9,TRBJ2-1,TGTGCCAGCAGCGTAGCGGACAGGGTCGTTGAGCAGTTCTTC,CASSVADRVVEQFF
NA,few,TRBV2,TRBJ1-1,TGTGCCAGCAGTGCATATTGGCGAGCTGAAGCTTTCTTT,CASSAYWRAEAFF
NA,few,TRBV27,TRBJ1-1,TGTGCCAGCAGTTCCTACACTACTATGAACACTGAAGCTTTCTTT,CASSSYTTMNTEAFF
NA,many,TRBV20-1,TRBJ1-2,TGCAGTGCTAGAGCGGGCAGTTGGGGCTACACCTTC,CSARAGSWGYTF
NA,NA,TRBV9,TRBJ1-2,TGTGCCAGCAGCGTAGGGGGTTTCGATGGAGAGCTCTATGGCTACACCTTC,CASSVGGFDGELYGYTF
NA,many,TRBV12-3/TRBV12-4,TRBJ2-3,TGTGCCAGCAGTTTTTCCGGGAGCAGGGCAGATACGCAGTATTTT,CASSFSGSRADTQYF
NA,few,TRBV9,TRBJ2-2,TGTGCCAGCAGCCCAAGGGGGTTGGGGAACGGGGAGCTGTTTTTT,CASSPRGLGNGELFF
NA,few,TRBV18,TRBJ1-1,TGTGCCAGCTCACACCAACGGGCAATGAACACTGAAGCTTTCTTT,CASSHQRAMNTEAFF
NA,many,TRBV2,TRBJ1-4,TGTGCCAGCAGTGAAGGAGGCAGAGGTGGAGCTAATGAAAAACTGTTTTTT,CASSEGGRGGANEKLFF
NA,NA,TRBV13,TRBJ1-5,TGTGCCAGCAGCCAGGGGCGAAGCAATCAGCCCCAGCATTTT,CASSQGRSNQPQHF
NA,few,TRBV5-4,TRBJ2-1,TGTGCCAGCAGCTTTCTACGGACTGACAATGAGCAGTTCTTC,CASSFLRTDNEQFF
NA,many,TRBV20-1,TRBJ2-1,TGCAGTGCTAGCCCCCTCCTGGGGGGTTCGGGCAATGAGCAGTTCTTC,CSASPLLGGSGNEQFF
NA,few,TRBV30,TRBJ2-3,TGTGCCTGGAGTTCGGGGAGCCCCATGAGCACAGATACGCAGTATTTT,CAWSSGSPMSTDTQYF
NA,few,TRBV29-1,TRBJ2-1,TGCAGCGTCCCCGGACTATCAGGAAATGAGCAGTTCTTC,CSVPGLSGNEQFF
NA,few,TRBV20-1,TRBJ2-5,TGCAGTGCTAGTTCAGGGTCGAAAGAGACCCAGTACTTC,CSASSGSKETQYF
NA,NA,TRBV7-8,TRBJ2-1,TGTGCCAGCATCCCGAAGCAGGGGGGTTACAATGAGCAGTTCTTC,CASIPKQGGYNEQFF
NA,few,TRBV3-1,TRBJ2-1,TGTGCCAGCAGCCAAGGGGGGGGCGCTAAGCAGTTCTTC,CASSQGGGAKQFF
NA,few,TRBV27,TRBJ1-1,TGTGCCAGCAGTTTCACCGGGACTCTCACTGAAGCTTTCTTT,CASSFTGTLTEAFF
NA,few,TRBV7-9,TRBJ2-3,TGTGCCAGCAGCCACCACCAGGGGTCCAGCACAGATACGCAGTATTTT,CASSHHQGSSTDTQYF
NA,NA,TRBV7-9,TRBJ1-2,TGTGCCAGCAGCTTATCGCAGGGCTGGGGCTACACCTTC,CASSLSQGWGYTF
TRBD2,NA,TRBV6-1,TRBJ2-3,TGTGCCAGCAGTGAAGGGCTAGCGGGAGTAGATACGCAGTATTTT,CASSEGLAGVDTQYF
NA,NA,TRBV11-2,TRBJ2-5,TGTGCCAGCAGTTCAGCTTCAGGGTCTCAGGGAGAGACCCAGTACTTC,CASSSASGSQGETQYF
NA,NA,TRBV4-2,TRBJ2-1,TGTGCCAGCAGCCAAGGGGGGGACAGCAATGAGCAGTTCTTC,CASSQGGDSNEQFF
NA,NA,TRBV12-3/TRBV12-4,TRBJ2-7,TGTGCCAGCAGTGCATATAGCTCCTACGAGCAGTACTTC,CASSAYSSYEQYF
NA,few,TRBV7-2,TRBJ2-5,TGTGCCAGCAGCTTAGTAGGGAGGGGGGAGACCCAGTACTTC,CASSLVGRGETQYF
NA,NA,TRBV2,TRBJ2-3,TGTGCCAGCAGTGAAGCAAGGTCGGCAGACCCTAGCACAGATACGCAGTATTTT,CASSEARSADPSTDTQYF
NA,few,TRBV20-1,TRBJ2-3,TGCAGTGCTAGCCCCCCGATGTGGCATACGCAGTATTTT,CSASPPMWHTQYF
NA,many,TRBV6-5,TRBJ2-5,TGTGCCAGCAGTTCTCCAAGGGCGGTCGAAGAGACCCAGTACTTC,CASSSPRAVEETQYF
NA,once,TRBV10-3,TRBJ2-3,TGTGCCATCAGTGATCAAGGCACAGATACGCAGTATTTT,CAISDQGTDTQYF
NA,NA,TRBV30,TRBJ2-7,TGTGCCTGGAGTGTACTTCCCCCCGAGCAGTACTTC,CAWSVLPPEQYF
NA,many,TRBV9,TRBJ2-6,TGTGCCAGCAGCGGGGGGACTTTAGGGGCCAACGTCCTGACTTTC,CASSGGTLGANVLTF
TRBD2,NA,TRBV5-4,TRBJ2-7,TGTGCCAGCAGCTCCCTGAGGGGACTAGCGGGCGCAGGGCAGTACTTC,CASSSLRGLAGAGQYF
NA,NA,TRBV28,TRBJ2-3,TGTGCCAGCAGTGGTCCGGGCACAGATACGCAGTATTTT,CASSGPGTDTQYF
TRBD1,medium-sized,TRBV20-1,TRBJ2-3,TGCAGTGCTGGACCCCCGGGACAGGGGACAGATACGCAGTATTTT,CSAGPPGQGTDTQYF
TRBD2,NA,TRBV5-1,TRBJ2-5,TGCGCCAGCAGCTTGGTAGCTAGCGGGGGGTTCGAAGAGACCCAGTACTTC,CASSLVASGGFEETQYF
NA,few,TRBV6-1,TRBJ2-1,TGTGCCAGCAGTGAAGGGGTAGCGAGCTCCTACAATGAGCAGTTCTTC,CASSEGVASSYNEQFF